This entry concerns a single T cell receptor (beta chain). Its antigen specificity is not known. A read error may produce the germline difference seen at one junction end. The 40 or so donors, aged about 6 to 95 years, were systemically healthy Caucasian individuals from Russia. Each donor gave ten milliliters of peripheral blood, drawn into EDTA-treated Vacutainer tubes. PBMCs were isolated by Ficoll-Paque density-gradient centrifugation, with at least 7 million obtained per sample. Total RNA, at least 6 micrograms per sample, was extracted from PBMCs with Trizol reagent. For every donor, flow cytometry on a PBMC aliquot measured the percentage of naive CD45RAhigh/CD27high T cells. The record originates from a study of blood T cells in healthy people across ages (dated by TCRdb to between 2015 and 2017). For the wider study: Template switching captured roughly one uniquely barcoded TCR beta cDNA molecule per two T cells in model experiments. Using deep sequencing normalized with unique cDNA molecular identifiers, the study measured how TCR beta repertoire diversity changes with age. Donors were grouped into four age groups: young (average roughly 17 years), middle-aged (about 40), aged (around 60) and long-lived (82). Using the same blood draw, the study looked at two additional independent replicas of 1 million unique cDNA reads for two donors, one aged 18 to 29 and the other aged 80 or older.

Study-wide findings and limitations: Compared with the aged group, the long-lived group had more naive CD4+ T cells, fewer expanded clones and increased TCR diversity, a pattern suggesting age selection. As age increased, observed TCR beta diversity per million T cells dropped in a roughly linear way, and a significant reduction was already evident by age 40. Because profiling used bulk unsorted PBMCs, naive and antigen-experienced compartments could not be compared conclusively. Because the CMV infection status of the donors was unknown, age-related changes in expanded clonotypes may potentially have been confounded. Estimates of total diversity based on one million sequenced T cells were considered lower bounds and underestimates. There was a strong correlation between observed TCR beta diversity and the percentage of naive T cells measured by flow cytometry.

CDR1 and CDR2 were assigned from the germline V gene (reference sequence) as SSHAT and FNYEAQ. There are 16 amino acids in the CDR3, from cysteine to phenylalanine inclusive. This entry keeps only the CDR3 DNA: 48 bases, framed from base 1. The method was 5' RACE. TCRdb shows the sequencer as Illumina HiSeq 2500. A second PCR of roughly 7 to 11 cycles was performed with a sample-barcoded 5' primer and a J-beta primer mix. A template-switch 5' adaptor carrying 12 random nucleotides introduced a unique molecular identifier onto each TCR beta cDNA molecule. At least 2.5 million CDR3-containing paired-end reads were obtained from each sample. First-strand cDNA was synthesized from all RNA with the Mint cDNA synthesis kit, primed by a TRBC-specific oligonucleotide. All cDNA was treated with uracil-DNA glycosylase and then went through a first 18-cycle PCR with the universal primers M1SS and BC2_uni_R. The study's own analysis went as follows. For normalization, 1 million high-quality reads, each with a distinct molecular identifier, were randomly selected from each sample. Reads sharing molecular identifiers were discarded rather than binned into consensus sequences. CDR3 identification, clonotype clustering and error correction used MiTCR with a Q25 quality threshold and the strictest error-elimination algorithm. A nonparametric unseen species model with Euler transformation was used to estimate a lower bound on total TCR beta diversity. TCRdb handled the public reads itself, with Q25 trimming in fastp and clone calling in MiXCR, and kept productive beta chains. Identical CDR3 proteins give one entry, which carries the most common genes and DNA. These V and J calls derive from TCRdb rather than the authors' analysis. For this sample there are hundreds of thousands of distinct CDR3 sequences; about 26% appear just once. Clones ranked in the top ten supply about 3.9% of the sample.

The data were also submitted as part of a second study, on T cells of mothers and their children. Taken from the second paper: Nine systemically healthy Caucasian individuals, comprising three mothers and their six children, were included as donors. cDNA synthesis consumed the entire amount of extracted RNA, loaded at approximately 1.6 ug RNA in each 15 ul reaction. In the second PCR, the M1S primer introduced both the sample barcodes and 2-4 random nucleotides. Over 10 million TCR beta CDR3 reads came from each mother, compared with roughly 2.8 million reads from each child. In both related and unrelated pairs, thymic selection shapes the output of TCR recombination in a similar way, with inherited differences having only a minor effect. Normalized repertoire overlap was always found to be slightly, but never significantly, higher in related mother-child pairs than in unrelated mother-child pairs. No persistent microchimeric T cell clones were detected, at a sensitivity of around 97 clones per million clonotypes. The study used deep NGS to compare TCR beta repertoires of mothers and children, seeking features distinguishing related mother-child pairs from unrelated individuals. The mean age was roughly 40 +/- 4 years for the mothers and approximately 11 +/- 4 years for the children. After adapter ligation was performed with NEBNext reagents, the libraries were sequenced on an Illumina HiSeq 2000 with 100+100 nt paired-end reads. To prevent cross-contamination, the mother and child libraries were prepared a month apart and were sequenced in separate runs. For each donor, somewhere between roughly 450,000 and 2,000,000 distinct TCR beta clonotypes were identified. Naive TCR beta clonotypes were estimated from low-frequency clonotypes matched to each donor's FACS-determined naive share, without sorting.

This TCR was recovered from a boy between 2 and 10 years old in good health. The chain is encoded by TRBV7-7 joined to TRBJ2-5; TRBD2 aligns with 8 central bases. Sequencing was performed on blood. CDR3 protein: CASSLTVGGEMETQYF. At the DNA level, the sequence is TGTGCTAGCAGCTTGACTGTCGGGGGGGAAATGGAGACCCAGTACTTC.